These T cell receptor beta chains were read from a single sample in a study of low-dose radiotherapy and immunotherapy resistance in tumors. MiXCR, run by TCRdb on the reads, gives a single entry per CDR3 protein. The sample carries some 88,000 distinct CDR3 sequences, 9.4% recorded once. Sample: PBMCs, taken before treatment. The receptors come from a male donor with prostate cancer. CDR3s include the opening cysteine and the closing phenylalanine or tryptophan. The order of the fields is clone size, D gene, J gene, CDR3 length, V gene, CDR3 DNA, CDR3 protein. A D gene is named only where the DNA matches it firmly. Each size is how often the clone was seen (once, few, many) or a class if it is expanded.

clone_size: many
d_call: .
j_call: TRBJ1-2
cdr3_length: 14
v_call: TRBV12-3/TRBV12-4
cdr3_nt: TGTGCCAGCAGTCCCGTCAACGCTAACTATGGCTACACCTTC
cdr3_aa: CASSPVNANYGYTF

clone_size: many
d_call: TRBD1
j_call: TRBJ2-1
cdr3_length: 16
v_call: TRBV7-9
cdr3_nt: TGTGCCAGCAGATACACAGGGGGCGGCTCCTACAATGAGCAGTTCTTC
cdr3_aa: CASRYTGGGSYNEQFF

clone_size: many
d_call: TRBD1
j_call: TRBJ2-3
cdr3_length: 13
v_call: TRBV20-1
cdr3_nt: TGCAGTGCCGATCGGACAGGGTCAAATACGCAGTATTTT
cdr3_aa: CSADRTGSNTQYF

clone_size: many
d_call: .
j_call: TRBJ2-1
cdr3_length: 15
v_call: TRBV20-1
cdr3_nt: TGCAGTGCTAGAGATGAGGGGGGCCTCTACAATGAGCAGTTCTTC
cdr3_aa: CSARDEGGLYNEQFF

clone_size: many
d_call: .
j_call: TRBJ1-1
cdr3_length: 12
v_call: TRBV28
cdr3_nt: TGTGCCAGCAGTTCGACATGGGAGGAATCTTTCTTT
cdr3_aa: CASSSTWEESFF

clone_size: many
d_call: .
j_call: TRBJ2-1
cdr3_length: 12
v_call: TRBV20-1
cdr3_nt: TGCAGTGCTGGGGGCCTCGTCCGTGAGCAGTTCTTC
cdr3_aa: CSAGGLVREQFF

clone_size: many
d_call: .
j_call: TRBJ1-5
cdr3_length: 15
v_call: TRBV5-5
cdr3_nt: TGTGCCAGCAGTTATCAGGCGGATAGCAATCAGCCCCAGCATTTT
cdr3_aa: CASSYQADSNQPQHF

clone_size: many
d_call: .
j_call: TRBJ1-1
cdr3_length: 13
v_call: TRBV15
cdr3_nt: TGTGCCACCAGCAGAACAATACAGGCTGAAGCTTTCTTT
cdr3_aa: CATSRTIQAEAFF

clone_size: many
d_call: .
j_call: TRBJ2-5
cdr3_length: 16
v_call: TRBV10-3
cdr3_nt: TGTGCCATCAGTGATCCTTCGAGGGAAGGAAGAGAGACCCAGTACTTC
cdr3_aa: CAISDPSREGRETQYF

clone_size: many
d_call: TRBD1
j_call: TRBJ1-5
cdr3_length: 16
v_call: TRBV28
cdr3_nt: TGTGCCAGCAGTCCGTTGACAGGGATTGGCAATCAGCCCCAGCATTTT
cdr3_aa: CASSPLTGIGNQPQHF

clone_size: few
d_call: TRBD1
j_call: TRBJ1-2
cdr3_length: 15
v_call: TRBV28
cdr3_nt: TGTGCCAGCAGGTTTTCCGGGACAGGGGGCGATGGCTACACCTTC
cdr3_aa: CASRFSGTGGDGYTF

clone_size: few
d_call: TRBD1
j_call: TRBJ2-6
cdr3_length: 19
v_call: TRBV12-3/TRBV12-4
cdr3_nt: TGTGCCACCCAGCCCCGATGGACAGGGGGCCTCACTGGGGCCAACGTCCTGACTTTC
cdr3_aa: CATQPRWTGGLTGANVLTF

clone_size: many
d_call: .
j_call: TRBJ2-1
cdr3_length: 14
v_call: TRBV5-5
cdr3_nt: TGTGCCAGCAGCTTTCCGGGGGCCTACAATGAGCAGTTCTTC
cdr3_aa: CASSFPGAYNEQFF

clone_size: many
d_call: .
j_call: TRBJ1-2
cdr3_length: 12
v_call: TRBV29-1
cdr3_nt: TGCAGCGCCTCGGAGACAAACTATGGCTACACCTTC
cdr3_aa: CSASETNYGYTF